This entry concerns a single TCR beta chain. Reverse transcription of about 0.5 to 1 ug RNA was carried out with random hexamers. TCRdb reprocessed the immunoSEQ multiplex PCR reads with MiXCR, giving one entry per CDR3 protein. This sample has 150,000 to 250,000 distinct CDR3 sequences, with nearly 95% found just once. The data were obtained in a study of CD8 T cells in Susac syndrome. The CDR3 has 13 residues. CDR1 and CDR2 (germline): MNHEY, SVGAGI. Trimming took 6 bases from V and 4 from J, leaving 9 bases between them. The source is a human donor with multiple sclerosis. J is TRBJ1-4 and V is TRBV6-5; D is unresolved. Specimen: CD4+ T cells from PBMCs. CDR3 nucleotide sequence: TGTGCCAGCAGGAGGGCTATTAATGAAAAACTGTTTTTT. Amino acid sequence: CASRRAINEKLFF.